Listed here are 32 T cell receptor beta chains from one sample, sequenced in a study of blood T cell repertoires in COVID-19. Libraries were prepared by immunoSEQ multiplex PCR; TCRdb keeps only in-frame clonotypes and omits some of them. The sample lists around 95,000 clones; about 84% were seen once. Sequenced input: peripheral blood. The receptor set was obtained from a human donor in a cohort sampled during active COVID-19.

In this sample, this clone turned up a few times. The chain uses TRBV5-4 and TRBJ1-2, with D possibly being TRBD1 (5 bases). V was shortened by 1 base and J by 5 bases, with 18 bases between the two germline ends. The germline gives CDR1 SGHNT, CDR2 YYREEE (reference sequence). The CDR3 is made up of 16 amino acids. CDR3 nucleotides: TGTGCCAGCAGCTTGCCCGGCGGGGGAGGGAAATATGGCTACACCTTC. Encoded protein: CASSLPGGGGKYGYTF.

This chain joins TRBV18 and TRBJ1-1, with D perhaps TRBD1 (6 bases). The germline CDR1 and CDR2 sequences are KGHSH and LQKENI. The CDR3 is made up of 12 amino acids. V lost 6 bases and J lost 4, with 9 bases in between. The CDR3, as DNA: TGTGCCAGCTCCCAAGGGGGCACTGAAGCTTTCTTT. Translated: CASSQGGTEAFF.

About this clone: A much larger clone differs from this one at a single base, so this may be a read error. This chain uses TRBV6-4 with TRBJ2-3; 8 nucleotides align to TRBD2. Germline CDR1 and CDR2: MRHNA and SNTAGT. The CDR3 covers 16 residues. V trimming: 0 bases; J trimming: 2 bases; junction bases outside the gene matches: 4. The CDR3 nucleotides are TGTGCCAGCAGTGACTCGACTAGCGAGGACACAGATACGCAGTATTTT. As protein: CASSDSTSEDTDTQYF.

This clone was seen just once. The chain combines TRBV27 with TRBJ2-7, with TRBD2 as a possible D gene (6 bases). V gave up 0 bases and J gave up 2 bases, with 11 bases separating them. From germline, CDR1 is MNHEY and CDR2 SMNVEV (reference sequence). The CDR3 runs to 15 residues. CDR3 sequence reads: CASSLSGRGPYEQYF. The CDR3 DNA sequence: TGTGCCAGCAGTTTATCGGGGCGGGGCCCCTACGAGCAGTACTTC.

V is TRBV5-1 and J is TRBJ2-1; 10 bases fit TRBD1. Germline loops: CDR1 SGHRS, CDR2 YFSETQ. The CDR3 has 14 amino acids. V trimming: 0 bases; J trimming: 9 bases; junction bases outside the gene matches: 3. The CDR3 DNA sequence: TGCGCCAGCAGCTTGGGGGGACAGGGGTTTGAGCAGTTCTTC. Protein: CASSLGGQGFEQFF.

V gene TRBV6-2 or TRBV6-3 combines with J gene TRBJ2-7; TRBD2 aligns across 10 bases. This CDR3 has 17 residues. Trimming at V came to 0 bases and at J to 3 bases, leaving 8 bases not matched to a gene. Germline lookup yields CDR1 MNHEY and CDR2 SVGEGT. The CDR3 loop is CASSYSIAAGGIYEQYF. DNA of the CDR3: TGTGCCAGCAGTTACTCGATTGCAGCGGGAGGGATCTACGAGCAGTACTTC.

The chain combines TRBV9 with TRBJ1-2; D call uncertain. V was clipped by 0 bases and J by 10 bases, with 19 bases between them. The CDR3 is made up of 15 amino acids. CDR1 and CDR2 (germline): SGDLS, YYNGEE. In DNA, the CDR3 is TGTGCCAGCAGCGTAGATTTCAGGTCTTGGAATTACTACACCTTC. Its translation: CASSVDFRSWNYYTF. Full variable domain (missing parts from reference TRBV9 and TRBJ1-2): DSGVTQTPKHLITATGQRVTLRCSPRSGDLSVYWYQQSLDQGLQFLIQYYNGEERAKGNILERFSAQQFPDLHSELNLSSLELGDSALYFCASSVDFRSWNYYTFGSGTRLTVV.

The chain uses TRBV18 and TRBJ2-7; 9 bases are a match to TRBD2. V lost 2 bases, J lost 6 bases, and 5 bases stayed unmatched. This CDR3 comprises 14 residues. Germline V gene sequence: CDR1 KGHSH, CDR2 LQKENI. The CDR3 DNA reads TGTGCCAGCTCACCAGGGACTAGCTTCCCCGAGCAGTACTTC. Its protein is CASSPGTSFPEQYF.

This clone was detected only once. This sequence joins TRBV29-1 and TRBJ1-1, with a possible D match to TRBD1 (5 bases). Germline lookup yields CDR1 SQVTM and CDR2 ANQGSEA. With 6 bases removed from V and 1 base from J, the gap between germline ends came to 12 bases. The CDR3 length is 13 residues. CDR3 DNA: TGCAGCGTCCTTAGGGGCACGAACACTGAAGCTTTCTTT. It codes for CSVLRGTNTEAFF.

The chain links TRBV10-3 to TRBJ1-2, with D hard to call. This CDR3 contains 12 residues. Trimming took off 3 bases at V and 4 bases at J, with 6 bases between the two ends. CDR1 is ENHRY, CDR2 SYGVKD, per germline. This chain's CDR3 is CAISDGAYGYTF. The CDR3 bases are TGTGCCATCAGTGACGGAGCCTATGGCTACACCTTC.

The rearrangement links TRBV7-2 to TRBJ2-5; 7 positions match TRBD2. V shed 1 base, J shed 7 bases, and the junction held 15 bases outside the gene matches. Germline V CDR1 and CDR2: SGHTA, FQGNSA. The CDR3 extends over 17 amino acids. The CDR3 DNA reads TGTGCCAGCAGCTTAGTAGCATTTGCTAGCGGTGCGGGGACCCAGTACTTC. Amino acid sequence: CASSLVAFASGAGTQYF.

This chain connects TRBV20-1 to TRBJ1-1, with D unresolved. The CDR3 runs 13 residues. Germline V lookup: CDR1 DFQATT, CDR2 SNEGSKA (reference sequence). Trimming pared 3 bases from V and 4 bases from J, leaving 12 bases between. The CDR3 DNA reads as TGCAGTGCTAGTGACGGGTTCGGCACTGAAGCTTTCTTT. Amino acids: CSASDGFGTEAFF.

The chain is built from TRBV19 and TRBJ1-4; perhaps TRBD1 as D (5 bases). The V gene's germline CDR1 is LNHDA and CDR2 SQIVND (reference sequence). V was trimmed by 3 bases and J by 4 bases, leaving 18 bases between them. This CDR3 comprises 17 residues. The CDR3 loop reads CASSIGGRRQLNEKLFF. In nucleotides, the CDR3 is TGTGCCAGTAGTATTGGCGGCCGACGACAGCTTAATGAAAAACTGTTTTTT.

The rearrangement uses TRBV7-8 and TRBJ2-5; a possible D gene is TRBD2 (7 bases). With 5 bases removed from V and 0 bases from J, the gap between germline ends came to 25 bases. Germline V gene lookup returns CDR1 SGHVS and CDR2 FQNEAQ. The CDR3 covers 19 residues. The CDR3 region has the DNA TGTGCCAGCAGCGTAAGAGGAACAGGTGCGGGGGCTCACCAAGAGACCCAGTACTTC. Protein sequence: CASSVRGTGAGAHQETQYF. Together with reference TRBV7-8 and TRBJ2-5, the CDR3 gives the full variable domain: GAGVSQSPRYKVAKRGQDVALRCDPISGHVSLFWYQQALGQGPEFLTYFQNEAQLDKSGLPSDRFFAERPEGSVSTLKIQRTQQEDSAVYLCASSVRGTGAGAHQETQYFGPGTRLLVL.

V usage is TRBV7-2 and J usage is TRBJ1-1; D is perhaps TRBD1 (6 bases). With 4 bases removed from V and 3 bases from J, the gap between germline ends came to 9 bases. Germline V lookup: CDR1 SGHTA, CDR2 FQGNSA. The CDR3 covers 13 residues. Here the CDR3 DNA reads TGTGCCAGCAGCTCATACAGGGACACTGAAGCTTTCTTT. It translates to CASSSYRDTEAFF.

V is TRBV3-1 (or the pseudogene TRBV3-2) and J is TRBJ2-5; D is perhaps TRBD1 (5 bases). This CDR3 comprises 14 residues. The germline gives CDR1 LGHDT, CDR2 YNNKEL (reference sequence). Trimming pared 3 bases from V and 5 bases from J, leaving 13 bases between. The CDR3 loop reads CASSHMGPWETQYF. The CDR3 DNA sequence: TGTGCCAGCAGCCACATGGGGCCTTGGGAGACCCAGTACTTC.

The chain's CDR3 is CASSYGSLSAGELFF. Here the CDR3 DNA reads TGTGCCAGCAGTTACGGGTCTCTTAGCGCCGGGGAGCTGTTTTTT. The genes are TRBV6-2 or TRBV6-3 and TRBJ2-2; a possible D gene is TRBD2 (5 bases). V was clipped by 2 bases and J by 6 bases, with 13 bases between them. The germline CDR1 and CDR2 sequences are MNHEY and SVGEGT. CDR3 length equals 15 residues.

This chain connects TRBV12-3 or TRBV12-4 to TRBJ2-2; unclear D gene. V lost 4 bases and J 5 bases, leaving 5 bases between the germline ends. There are 12 residues in the CDR3. CDR3 protein: CASSWSTGELFF. Written as DNA, the CDR3 is TGTGCCAGCAGTTGGAGTACCGGGGAGCTGTTTTTT.

This clone was seen only a few times. The rearrangement links TRBV2 to TRBJ2-2; TRBD1 is a possible D gene (5 bases). The CDR3 totals 16 residues. Trimming cost V 5 bases and J 0 bases, with 13 bases left between them. Germline CDR1 SNHLY, CDR2 FYNNEI. This CDR3 reads CASSPSRTSNTGELFF. In DNA, the CDR3 is TGTGCCAGCAGTCCATCTCGGACATCGAACACCGGGGAGCTGTTTTTT. Using reference TRBV2 and TRBJ2-2 for the parts outside the CDR3, the full variable domain is EPEVTQTPSHQVTQMGQEVILRCVPISNHLYFYWYRQILGQKVEFLVSFYNNEISEKSEIFDDQFSVERPDGSNFTLKIRSTKLEDSAMYFCASSPSRTSNTGELFFGEGSRLTVL.

The V call is TRBV3-1 (or the pseudogene TRBV3-2), the J call TRBJ2-1; D possibly corresponds to TRBD1 (5 bases). Trimming took off 1 base at V and 7 bases at J, with 11 bases between the two ends. The CDR3 has 14 amino acids. Germline V lookup: CDR1 LGHDT, CDR2 YNNKEL (reference sequence). The CDR3 sequence is CASSQGGIRNEQFF. The CDR3 DNA follows: TGTGCCAGCAGCCAAGGGGGCATTAGAAATGAGCAGTTCTTC.

This chain uses TRBV7-8 with TRBJ2-1, with 10 bases lining up with TRBD2. This CDR3 contains 18 residues. Unmatched junction bases numbered 5, after V lost 0 bases and J lost 0 bases. Germline CDR1 SGHVS, CDR2 FQNEAQ. This chain's CDR3 is CASSLALLAGISYNEQFF. The CDR3 DNA is TGTGCCAGCAGCTTAGCGTTACTAGCGGGGATCTCCTACAATGAGCAGTTCTTC.

Notes on this clone: Germline is not matched at one junction end, which may reflect a read error. The chain recombines TRBV27 with TRBJ1-3; TRBD1 matches at 7 bases. This CDR3 has 12 residues. In germline, CDR1 is MNHEY, CDR2 SMNVEV (reference sequence). CDR3 residues: CASSHWPGQLSF. The CDR3 coding sequence is TGTGCCAGCAGCCATTGGCCGGGACAGCTCAGCTTT.

The CDR3 coding sequence is TGTGCCAGCAGCTTGGTGGGGGCTAGCTCGGCCGAGCAGTACTTC. It specifies CASSLVGASSAEQYF. This chain links TRBV5-4 with TRBJ2-7; D possibly corresponds to TRBD1 (6 bases). The CDR3 is 15 amino acids. V was clipped by 0 bases and J by 6 bases, with 16 bases between them. Germline assignment: CDR1 SGHNT and CDR2 YYREEE (reference sequence).

The genes are TRBV27 and TRBJ1-2; 7 nucleotides match TRBD1. CDR1 and CDR2 from the germline V gene are MNHEY and SMNVEV (reference sequence). J gave up 7 bases and V 7 bases, and 15 bases lay outside the gene matches. There are 15 residues in the CDR3. The chain's CDR3 is CASKPGTADRGGYTF. CDR3 nucleotide sequence: TGTGCCAGCAAGCCCGGGACAGCCGATCGGGGTGGCTACACCTTC.

CDR3 in DNA: TGTGCCAGCAGCTTTACACCCTACAATGAGCAGTTCTTC. This gives the protein CASSFTPYNEQFF. This chain connects TRBV11-2 to TRBJ2-1, with D hard to call. The CDR3 is made up of 13 amino acids. Germline V gives CDR1 SGHAT, CDR2 FQNNGV. Trimming removed 3 bases from V and 2 bases from J, with 5 bases in between.

This clone was seen a few times. V and J are TRBV7-9 and TRBJ1-6; the D gene is possibly TRBD1 (5 bases). This CDR3 has 17 residues. Germline assignment: CDR1 SEHNR and CDR2 FQNEAQ (reference sequence). V lost 5 bases, J lost 10 bases, and 24 bases lay in between. In nucleotides, the CDR3 is TGTGCCAGCAGCCCCCTCCTAGACAGTAGGGATTGGTCACCCCTCCACTTT. This encodes CASSPLLDSRDWSPLHF.

This chain links TRBV6-5 with TRBJ1-2; 8 bases map to TRBD1. Trimming took 6 bases from V and 4 from J; bases not matched to a gene: 10. This CDR3 comprises 15 residues. CDR1 and CDR2 (germline): MNHEY, SVGAGI. In nucleotides, the CDR3 is TGTGCCAGCAGCCGGACAGGGTCCCAAAGCTATGGCTACACCTTC. Encoded protein: CASSRTGSQSYGYTF.

This chain links TRBV19 with TRBJ1-2, with D perhaps TRBD1 (6 bases). CDR1 is LNHDA and CDR2 is SQIVND in the germline V gene (reference sequence). The length of the CDR3 is 14 residues. V was cut by 6 bases and J by 3 bases, with 14 bases left in between. The CDR3 protein is CASSPQGAYYGYTF. In nucleotides, the CDR3 is TGTGCCAGTAGCCCACAGGGCGCTTACTATGGCTACACCTTC.

The chain employs TRBV5-1 and TRBJ1-2; 7 bases align to TRBD1. Germline CDR1 SGHRS, CDR2 YFSETQ. Trimming took 4 bases from V and 8 from J; bases not matched to a gene: 8. CDR3 size: 13 residues. This CDR3 reads CASSGLTGLGYTF. As DNA, the CDR3 is TGCGCCAGCAGCGGACTGACAGGGCTCGGCTACACCTTC.

The chain combines TRBV12-3 or TRBV12-4 with TRBJ2-7; the match to TRBD1 covers 8 bases. The junction had 3 bases not matched to a gene; V was cut back by 6 bases and J by 2 bases. The CDR3 is 13 residues long. CDR3 bases: TGTGCCAGCAGGGGGACAGGTACCTACGAGCAGTACTTC. It codes for CASRGTGTYEQYF.

This clone showed up many times. The chain has TRBV2 and TRBJ2-1; the match to TRBD2 covers 8 bases. Germline lookup yields CDR1 SNHLY and CDR2 FYNNEI. After removal of 6 bases from V and 2 bases from J, the junction contained 9 bases not matched to a gene. The CDR3 covers 16 residues. As DNA, the CDR3 is TGTGCCAGCAGACCCCGGACTAGCCCCCCCTACAATGAGCAGTTCTTC. Translation gives CASRPRTSPPYNEQFF.

The V gene is TRBV5-1, the J gene TRBJ1-2; 7 bases are shared with TRBD1. Per germline, CDR1 SGHRS and CDR2 YFSETQ. The junction had 8 bases not matched to a gene; V was cut back by 2 bases and J by 4 bases. The CDR3 is 15 residues long. CDR3 DNA: TGCGCCAGCAGCTTCCGGGACAGCAGTGTCTATGGCTACACCTTC. The encoded protein is CASSFRDSSVYGYTF.